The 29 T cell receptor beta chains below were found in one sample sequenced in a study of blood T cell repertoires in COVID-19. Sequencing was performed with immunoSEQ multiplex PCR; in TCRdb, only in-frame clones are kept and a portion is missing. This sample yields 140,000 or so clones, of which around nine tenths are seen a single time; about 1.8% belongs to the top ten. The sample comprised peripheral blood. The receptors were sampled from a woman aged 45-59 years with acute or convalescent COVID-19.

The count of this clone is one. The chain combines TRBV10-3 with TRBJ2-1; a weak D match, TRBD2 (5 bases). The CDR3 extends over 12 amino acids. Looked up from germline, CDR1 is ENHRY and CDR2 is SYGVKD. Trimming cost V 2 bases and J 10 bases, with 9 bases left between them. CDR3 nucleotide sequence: TGTGCCATCAGTGAGGAGCTAGCAGAGCAGTTCTTC. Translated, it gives CAISEELAEQFF.

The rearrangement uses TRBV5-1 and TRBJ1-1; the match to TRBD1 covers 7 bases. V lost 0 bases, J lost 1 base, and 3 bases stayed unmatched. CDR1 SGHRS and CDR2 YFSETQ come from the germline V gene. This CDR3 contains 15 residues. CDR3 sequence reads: CASSLETGRNTEAFF. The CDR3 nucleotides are TGCGCCAGCAGCTTGGAGACAGGGAGGAACACTGAAGCTTTCTTT.

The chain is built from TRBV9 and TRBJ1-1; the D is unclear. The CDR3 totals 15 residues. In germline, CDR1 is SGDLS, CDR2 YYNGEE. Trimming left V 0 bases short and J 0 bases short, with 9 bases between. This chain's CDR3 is CASSVGTSMNTEAFF. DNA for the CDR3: TGTGCCAGCAGCGTAGGTACTAGCATGAACACTGAAGCTTTCTTT.

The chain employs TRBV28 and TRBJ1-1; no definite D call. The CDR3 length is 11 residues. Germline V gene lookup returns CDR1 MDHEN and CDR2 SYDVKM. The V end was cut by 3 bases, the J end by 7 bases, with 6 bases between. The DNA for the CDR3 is TGTGCCAGCAGTTTTGGACTTGAAGCTTTCTTT. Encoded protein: CASSFGLEAFF.

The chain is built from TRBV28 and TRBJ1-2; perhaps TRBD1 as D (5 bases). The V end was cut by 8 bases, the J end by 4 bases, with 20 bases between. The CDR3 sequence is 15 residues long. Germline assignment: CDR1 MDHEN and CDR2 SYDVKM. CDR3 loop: CASFLGGDRPYGYTF. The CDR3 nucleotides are TGTGCCAGCTTTCTAGGAGGGGACCGCCCCTATGGCTACACCTTC.

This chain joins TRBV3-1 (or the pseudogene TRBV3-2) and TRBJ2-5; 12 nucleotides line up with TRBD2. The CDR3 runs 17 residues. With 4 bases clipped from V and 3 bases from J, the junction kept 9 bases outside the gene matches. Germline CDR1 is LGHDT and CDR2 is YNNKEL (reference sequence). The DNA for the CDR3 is TGTGCCAGCAGCCTTGGGACTAGCGGGTGGGGGGAAGAGACCCAGTACTTC. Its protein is CASSLGTSGWGEETQYF.

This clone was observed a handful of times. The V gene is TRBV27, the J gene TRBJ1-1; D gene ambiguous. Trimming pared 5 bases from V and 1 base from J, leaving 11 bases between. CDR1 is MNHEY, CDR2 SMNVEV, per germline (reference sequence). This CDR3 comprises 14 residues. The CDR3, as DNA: TGTGCCAGCAGTATAAGACACCAGAACACTGAAGCTTTCTTT. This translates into CASSIRHQNTEAFF.

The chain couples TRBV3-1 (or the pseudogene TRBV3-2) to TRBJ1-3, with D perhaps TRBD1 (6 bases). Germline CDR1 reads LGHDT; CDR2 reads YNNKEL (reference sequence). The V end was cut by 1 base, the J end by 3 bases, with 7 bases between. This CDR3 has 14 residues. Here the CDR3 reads CASSQGGGGNTIYF. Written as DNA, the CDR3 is TGTGCCAGCAGCCAAGGAGGGGGTGGAAACACCATATATTTT.

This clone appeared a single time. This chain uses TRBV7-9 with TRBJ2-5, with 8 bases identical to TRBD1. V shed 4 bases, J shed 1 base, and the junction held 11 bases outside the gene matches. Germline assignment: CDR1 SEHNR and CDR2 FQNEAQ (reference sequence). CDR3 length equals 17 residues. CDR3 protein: CASSWGWGQVTQETQYF. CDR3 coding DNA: TGTGCCAGCAGCTGGGGTTGGGGACAGGTAACCCAAGAGACCCAGTACTTC.

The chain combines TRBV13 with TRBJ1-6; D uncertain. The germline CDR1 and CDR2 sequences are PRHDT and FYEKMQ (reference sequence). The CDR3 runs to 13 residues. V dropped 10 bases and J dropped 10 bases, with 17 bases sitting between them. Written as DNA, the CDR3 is TGTGCCACCCGCGGGAGGGAAAACTCACCCCTCCACTTT. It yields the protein CATRGRENSPLHF.

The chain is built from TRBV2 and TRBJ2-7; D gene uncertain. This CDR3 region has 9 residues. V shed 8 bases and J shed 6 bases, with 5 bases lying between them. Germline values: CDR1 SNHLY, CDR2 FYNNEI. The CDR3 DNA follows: TGTGCCAGCGGGCTCGAGCAGTACTTC. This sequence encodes CASGLEQYF.

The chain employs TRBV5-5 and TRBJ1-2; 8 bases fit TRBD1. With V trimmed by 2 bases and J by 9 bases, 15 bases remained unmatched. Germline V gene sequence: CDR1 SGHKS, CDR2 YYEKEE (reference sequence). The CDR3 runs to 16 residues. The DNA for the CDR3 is TGTGCCAGCAGCTTAGACTCACAGGGGGGGTCTACAAGCTACACCTTC. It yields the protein CASSLDSQGGSTSYTF.

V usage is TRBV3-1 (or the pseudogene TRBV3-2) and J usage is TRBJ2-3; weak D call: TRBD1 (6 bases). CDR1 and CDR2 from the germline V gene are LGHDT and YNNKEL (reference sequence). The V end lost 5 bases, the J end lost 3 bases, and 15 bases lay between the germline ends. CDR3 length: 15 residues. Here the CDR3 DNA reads TGTGCCAGCAGCTCCAACCTGGACAGAACAGATACGCAGTATTTT. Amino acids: CASSSNLDRTDTQYF.

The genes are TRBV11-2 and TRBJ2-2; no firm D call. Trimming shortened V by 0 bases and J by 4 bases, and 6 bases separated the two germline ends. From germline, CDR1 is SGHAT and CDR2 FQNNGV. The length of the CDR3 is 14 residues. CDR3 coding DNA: TGTGCCAGCAGCTTAGAGGCGGCCACCGGGGAGCTGTTTTTT. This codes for CASSLEAATGELFF.

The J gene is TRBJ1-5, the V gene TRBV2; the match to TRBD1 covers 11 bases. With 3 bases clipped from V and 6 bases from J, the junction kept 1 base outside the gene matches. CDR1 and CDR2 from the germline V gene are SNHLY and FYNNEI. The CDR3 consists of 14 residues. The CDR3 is CASSDGQGAQPQHF. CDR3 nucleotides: TGTGCCAGCAGTGACGGACAGGGGGCTCAGCCCCAGCATTTT.

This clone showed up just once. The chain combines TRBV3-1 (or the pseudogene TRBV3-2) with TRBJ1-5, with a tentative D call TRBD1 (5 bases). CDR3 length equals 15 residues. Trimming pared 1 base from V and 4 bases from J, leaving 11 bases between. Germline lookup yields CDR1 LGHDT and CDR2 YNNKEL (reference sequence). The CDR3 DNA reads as TGTGCCAGCAGCCAAGGGGGGGGAGGGAATCAGCCCCAGCATTTT. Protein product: CASSQGGGGNQPQHF.

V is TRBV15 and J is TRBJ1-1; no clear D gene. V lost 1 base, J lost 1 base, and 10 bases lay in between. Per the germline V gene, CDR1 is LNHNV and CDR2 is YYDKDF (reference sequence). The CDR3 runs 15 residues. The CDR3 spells CATSRVDKPNTEAFF. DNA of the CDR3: TGTGCCACCAGCAGAGTAGACAAACCGAACACTGAAGCTTTCTTT.

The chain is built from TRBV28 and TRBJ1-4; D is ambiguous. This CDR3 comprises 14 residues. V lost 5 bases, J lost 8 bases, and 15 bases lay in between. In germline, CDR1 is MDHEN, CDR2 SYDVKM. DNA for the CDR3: TGTGCCAGCAGTCGAAACCCCCTGCGGGAAAAACTGTTTTTT. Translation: CASSRNPLREKLFF. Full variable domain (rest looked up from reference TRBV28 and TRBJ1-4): DVKVTQSSRYLVKRTGEKVFLECVQDMDHENMFWYRQDPGLGLRLIYFSYDVKMKEKGDIPEGYSVSREKKERFSLILESASTNQTSMYLCASSRNPLREKLFFGSGTQLSVL.

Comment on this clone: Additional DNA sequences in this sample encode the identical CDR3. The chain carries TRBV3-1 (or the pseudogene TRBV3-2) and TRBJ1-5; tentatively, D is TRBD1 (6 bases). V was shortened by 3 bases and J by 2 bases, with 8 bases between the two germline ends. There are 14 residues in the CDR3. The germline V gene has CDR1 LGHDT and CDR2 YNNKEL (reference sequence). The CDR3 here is CASSHSGGNQPQHF. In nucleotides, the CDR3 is TGTGCCAGCAGCCATTCAGGGGGCAATCAGCCCCAGCATTTT.

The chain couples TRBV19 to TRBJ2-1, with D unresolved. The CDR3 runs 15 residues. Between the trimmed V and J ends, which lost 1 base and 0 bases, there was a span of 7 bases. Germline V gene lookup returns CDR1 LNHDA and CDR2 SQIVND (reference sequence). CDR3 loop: CASSIGSRSYNEQFF. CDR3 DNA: TGTGCCAGTAGTATAGGTAGCCGCTCCTACAATGAGCAGTTCTTC.

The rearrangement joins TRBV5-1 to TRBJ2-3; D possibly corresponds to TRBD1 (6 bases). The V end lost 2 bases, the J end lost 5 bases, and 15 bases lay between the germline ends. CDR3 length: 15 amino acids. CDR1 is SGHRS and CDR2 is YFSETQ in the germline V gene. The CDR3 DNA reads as TGCGCCAGCAGCTTATCGACAGGTGCGGGAGATACGCAGTATTTT. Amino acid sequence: CASSLSTGAGDTQYF.

This chain's CDR3 is CASSRLPGQGGDEQFF. Here the CDR3 DNA reads TGTGCCAGCAGCCGGCTACCGGGACAGGGAGGGGATGAGCAGTTCTTC. The chain is built from TRBV4-2 and TRBJ2-1; 9 bases are a match to TRBD1. Germline CDR1 LGHNA, CDR2 YNFKEQ. This CDR3 is 16 amino acids long. V dropped 4 bases and J dropped 8; count of bases not matched to a gene: 12.

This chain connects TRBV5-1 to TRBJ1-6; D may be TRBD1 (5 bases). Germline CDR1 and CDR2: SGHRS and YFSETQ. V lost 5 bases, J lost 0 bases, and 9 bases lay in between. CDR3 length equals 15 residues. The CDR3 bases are TGCGCCAGCAGTAACAGGAGCTCCTATAATTCACCCCTCCACTTT. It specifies CASSNRSSYNSPLHF.

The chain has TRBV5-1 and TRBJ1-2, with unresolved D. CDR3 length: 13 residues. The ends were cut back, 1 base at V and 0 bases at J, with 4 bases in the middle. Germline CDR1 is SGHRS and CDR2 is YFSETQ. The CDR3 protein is CASSLSSNYGYTF. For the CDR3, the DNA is TGCGCCAGCAGCTTGTCTTCTAACTATGGCTACACCTTC. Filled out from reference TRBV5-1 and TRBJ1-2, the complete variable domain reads KAGVTQTPRYLIKTRGQQVTLSCSPISGHRSVSWYQQTPGQGLQFLFEYFSETQRNKGNFPGRFSGRQFSNSRSEMNVSTLELGDSALYLCASSLSSNYGYTFGSGTRLTVV.

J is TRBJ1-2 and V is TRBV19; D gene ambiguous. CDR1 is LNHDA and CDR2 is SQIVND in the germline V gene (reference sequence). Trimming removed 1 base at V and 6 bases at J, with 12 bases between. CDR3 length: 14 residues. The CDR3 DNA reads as TGTGCCAGTAGTATAGGCGTAGAGACTCATGGCTACACCTTC. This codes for CASSIGVETHGYTF.

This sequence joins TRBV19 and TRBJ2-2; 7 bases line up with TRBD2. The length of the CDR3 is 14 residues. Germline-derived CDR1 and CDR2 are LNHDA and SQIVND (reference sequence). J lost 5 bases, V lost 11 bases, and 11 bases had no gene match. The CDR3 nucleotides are TGTGCCGTTTCGGGGGGAGGTACGACCGGGGAGCTGTTTTTT. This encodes CAVSGGGTTGELFF.

The CDR3 loop reads CASSLYRQAQPQHF. CDR3 coding DNA: TGTGCCAGCAGTTTATACCGACAGGCCCAGCCCCAGCATTTT. The chain combines TRBV28 with TRBJ1-5; perhaps TRBD1 as D (6 bases). Germline V CDR1 and CDR2: MDHEN, SYDVKM. The CDR3 length is 14 residues. Trimming pared 1 base from V and 7 bases from J, leaving 11 bases between. The full variable domain, its missing parts supplied by reference TRBV28 and TRBJ1-5, is DVKVTQSSRYLVKRTGEKVFLECVQDMDHENMFWYRQDPGLGLRLIYFSYDVKMKEKGDIPEGYSVSREKKERFSLILESASTNQTSMYLCASSLYRQAQPQHFGDGTRLSIL.

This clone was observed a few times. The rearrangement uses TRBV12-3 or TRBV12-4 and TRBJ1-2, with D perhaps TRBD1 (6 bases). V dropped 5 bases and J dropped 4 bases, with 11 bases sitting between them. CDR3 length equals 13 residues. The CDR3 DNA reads TGTGCCAGCAGTCCGGACAGTGGCTATGGCTACACCTTC. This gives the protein CASSPDSGYGYTF.

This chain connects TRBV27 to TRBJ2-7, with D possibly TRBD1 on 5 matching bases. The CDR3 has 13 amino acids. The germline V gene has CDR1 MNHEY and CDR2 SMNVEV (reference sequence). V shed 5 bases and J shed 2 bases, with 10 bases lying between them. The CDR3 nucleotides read TGTGCCAGCAGTGCGACAGCCACCTACGAGCAGTACTTC. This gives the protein CASSATATYEQYF.